This TCR beta chain was found in a study of cytomegalovirus exposure and HLA in healthy donors. Study observations and caveats: Most TCR sequences were seen very rarely across donors, but some public TCRs occurred in many. Association of about 17,000 TCR beta sequences with HLA alleles was found at 0.05 false discovery rate in a later analysis.

The donors were healthy bone marrow donors. Concerning this clone: Its antigen is undetermined.

Use of 60 Vbeta and 13 Jbeta primers characterized the PCR. TCRdb's copy holds only in-frame clones and misses some; the assay was immunoSEQ multiplex PCR. The table has some 110,000 clones, approximately 80% seen once; the top ten hold roughly 1.7%. The sequenced sample consisted of PBMCs. This receptor was obtained from a woman in her forties in good health and CMV-seronegative.

Here the CDR3 reads CASSYDSYGYTF. The CDR3 DNA follows: TGTGCCAGCAGCTACGACAGCTATGGCTACACCTTC. The J gene is TRBJ1-2, the V gene TRBV5-4, with D perhaps matching TRBD1 (5 bases). This CDR3 region has 12 residues. Trimming cost V 3 bases and J 4 bases, with 7 bases left between them. Germline V gene sequence: CDR1 SGHNT, CDR2 YYREEE (reference sequence).